The following is a TCR beta chain sequence with its context. The record originates from a study of blood T cell repertoires in COVID-19. Study-level background: From T cells, B-cell-depleted T cells, or PBMCs came the material, which was cDNA or gDNA.

The CDR3 is 15 amino acids. V lost 1 base and J 0 bases, leaving 7 bases between the germline ends. Germline-derived CDR1 and CDR2 are SGHTA and FQGNSA. The repertoire was sequenced with immunoSEQ multiplex PCR; TCRdb's copy has only in-frame clones and lacks some. This sample has 150,000 to 200,000 clones, with about 85% found just once. The specimen was PBMCs or T cells enriched from blood (not recorded which). This sequence was found in a man aged 35 to 55 who had recovered from COVID-19. This chain joins TRBV7-2 and TRBJ2-1; D might be TRBD2 (6 bases). In DNA form, the CDR3 reads TGTGCCAGCAGCTTAGGCGGGACCTCCTACAATGAGCAGTTCTTC. Translated: CASSLGGTSYNEQFF. Looking up the rest from reference TRBV7-2 and TRBJ2-1 gives the full variable domain: GAGVSQSPSNKVTEKGKDVELRCDPISGHTALYWYRQSLGQGLEFLIYFQGNSAPDKSGLPSDRFSAERTGGSVSTLTIQRTQQEDSAVYLCASSLGGTSYNEQFFGPGTRLTVL.